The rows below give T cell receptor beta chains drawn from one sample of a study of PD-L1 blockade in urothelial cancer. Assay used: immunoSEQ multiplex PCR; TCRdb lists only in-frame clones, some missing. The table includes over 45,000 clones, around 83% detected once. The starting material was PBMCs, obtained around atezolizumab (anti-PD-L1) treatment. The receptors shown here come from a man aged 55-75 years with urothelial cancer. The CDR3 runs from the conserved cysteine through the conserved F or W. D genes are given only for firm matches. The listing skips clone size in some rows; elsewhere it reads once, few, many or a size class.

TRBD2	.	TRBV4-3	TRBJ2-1	TGCGCCAGCAGCCGTTCGGGACTACCCTCCTACAATGAGCAGTTCTTC	CASSRSGLPSYNEQFF
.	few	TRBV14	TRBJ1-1	TGTGCCAGCAGCCGACAGAGTTTCAACACTGAAGCTTTCTTT	CASSRQSFNTEAFF
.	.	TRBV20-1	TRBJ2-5	TGCAGTGTTCGACAACTCCAGACCCAGTACTTC	CSVRQLQTQYF
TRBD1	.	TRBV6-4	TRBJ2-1	TGTGCCAGCAGTGGACAGGGGGGGTATGAGCAGTTCTTC	CASSGQGGYEQFF
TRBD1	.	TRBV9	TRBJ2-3	TGTGCCAGCAGCCCCAGGGGGAGCGGTACTAGCACAGATACGCAGTATTTT	CASSPRGSGTSTDTQYF
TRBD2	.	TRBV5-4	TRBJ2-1	TGTGCCAGCAGGACCCTAGCGGGAGGATACAATGAGCAGTTCTTC	CASRTLAGGYNEQFF
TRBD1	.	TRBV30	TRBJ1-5	TGTGCCTGGGGTGGACAGGGGGCCCGTCAGCCCCAGCATTTT	CAWGGQGARQPQHF
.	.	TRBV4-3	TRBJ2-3	TGCGCCAGCAGCCAAGATGGTGGGCATCCTCGCACAGATACGCAGTATTTT	CASSQDGGHPRTDTQYF
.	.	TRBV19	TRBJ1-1	TGTGCCAGTAGTATAAGCTCCCAGGGGACGGCTTTCTTT	CASSISSQGTAFF
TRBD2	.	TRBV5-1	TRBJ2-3	TGCGCCAGCAGCCTGAAAATCGGACTAGCCCCAGATACGCAGTATTTT	CASSLKIGLAPDTQYF
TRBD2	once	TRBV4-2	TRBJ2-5	TGTGCCAGCAGCCGAATTAGCGGGGGGGCCGAGGAGACCCAGTACTTC	CASSRISGGAEETQYF
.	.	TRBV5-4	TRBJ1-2	TGTGCCAGCAGCTTGGTCTCTGGACAGACAAAGTATGGCTACACCTTC	CASSLVSGQTKYGYTF
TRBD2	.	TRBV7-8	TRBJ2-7	TGTGCCAGCAGCCGTGTGGCCGCTAGCGGGAGGTCCCACGAGCAGTACTTC	CASSRVAASGRSHEQYF
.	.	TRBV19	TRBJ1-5	TGTGCCAGTAGTTTTCTCGATCAGCCCCAGCATTTT	CASSFLDQPQHF
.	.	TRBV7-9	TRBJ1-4	TGTGCCAGCAATCTAGTGGGTGAAAAACTGTTTTTT	CASNLVGEKLFF
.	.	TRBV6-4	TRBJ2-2	TGTGCCAGCAGTGTTGACACCACGAACACCGGGGAGCTGTTTTTT	CASSVDTTNTGELFF
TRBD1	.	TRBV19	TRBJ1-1	TGTGCCAGTAGTAGGACAGGGGGGAACACTGAAGCTTTCTTT	CASSRTGGNTEAFF
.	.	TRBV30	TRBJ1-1	TGTGCCTGGAGTGTACGGGAGAACACTGAAGCTTTCTTT	CAWSVRENTEAFF
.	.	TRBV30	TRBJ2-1	TGTGCCTGGAGTCTTGGGCGGAGGATAGTGAATGAGCAGTTCTTC	CAWSLGRRIVNEQFF
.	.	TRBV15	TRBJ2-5	TGTGCCACTGGGCTCCGTCAAGAGACCCAGTACTTC	CATGLRQETQYF
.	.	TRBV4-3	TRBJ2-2	TGCGCCAGCAGCCAAGGTTTAGGGGCGAGGACCGGGGAGCTGTTTTTT	CASSQGLGARTGELFF
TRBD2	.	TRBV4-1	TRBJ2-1	TGCGCCAGCAGCCAAGACGGCTCCCCTAGCGGGGGGTACAATGAGCAGTTCTTC	CASSQDGSPSGGYNEQFF
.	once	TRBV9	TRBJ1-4	TGTGCCAGCAGCGTCTCTGCAACTAATGAAAAACTGTTTTTT	CASSVSATNEKLFF
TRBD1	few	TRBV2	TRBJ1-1	TGTGCCAGCAGCGCTGGGACAGGGACTGAAGCTTTCTTT	CASSAGTGTEAFF
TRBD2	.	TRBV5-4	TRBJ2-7	TGTGCCAGCAGCTTGCGGGGGAAACGGGGGGTTGGCGAGCAGTACTTC	CASSLRGKRGVGEQYF
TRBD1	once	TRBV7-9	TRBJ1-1	TGTGCCAGCAGCGCTGGCCGACAGGGGGGGACTGAAGCTTTCTTT	CASSAGRQGGTEAFF
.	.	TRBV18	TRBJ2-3	TGTGCCAGCTCGCCGTGGACTGGGTTTGGGGATACGCAGTATTTT	CASSPWTGFGDTQYF
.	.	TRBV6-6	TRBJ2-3	TGTGCCAGCAGTTACTCGATTAGCGAAGATACGCAGTATTTT	CASSYSISEDTQYF
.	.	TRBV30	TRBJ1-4	TGTGCCTGGACAGGGCTAGGTGAAAAACTGTTTTTT	CAWTGLGEKLFF
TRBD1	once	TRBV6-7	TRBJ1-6	TGTGCCAGCAGTTACGGCAGGGGGCGCATTATGGGGAATTCACCCCTCCACTTT	CASSYGRGRIMGNSPLHF
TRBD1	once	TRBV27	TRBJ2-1	TGTGCCAGCAGTCTTTACAGGGGGGCTTGGGATGAGCAGTTCTTC	CASSLYRGAWDEQFF
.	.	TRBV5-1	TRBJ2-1	TGCGCCAGCAGCTCACGGGAGAGGGCCTACAATGAGCAGTTCTTC	CASSSRERAYNEQFF
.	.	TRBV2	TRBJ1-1	TGTGCCAGCAGTGATTTCGAGGTCGTGGCTGAAGCTTTCTTT	CASSDFEVVAEAFF
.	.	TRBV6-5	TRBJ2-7	TGTGCCAGCAGTTACTCGGCCCAGGGAATCTACGAGCAGTACTTC	CASSYSAQGIYEQYF
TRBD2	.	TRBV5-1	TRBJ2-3	TGCGCCAGCAGCACACCGGGACTAGAGGCAGATACGCAGTATTTT	CASSTPGLEADTQYF
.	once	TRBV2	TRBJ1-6	TGTGCCAGCAGAAGACAGGTTTATAATTCACCCCTCCACTTT	CASRRQVYNSPLHF
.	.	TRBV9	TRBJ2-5	TGTGCCAGCAGCGTAGGAGTAGAAGAGACCCAGTACTTC	CASSVGVEETQYF
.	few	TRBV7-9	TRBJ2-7	TGTGCCAGCAGCTCCCCCCGCGGGGCCTCCTACGAGCAGTACTTC	CASSSPRGASYEQYF
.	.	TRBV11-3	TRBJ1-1	TGTGCCAGCAGCTTAGGAGTCGCGAACACTGAAGCTTTCTTT	CASSLGVANTEAFF
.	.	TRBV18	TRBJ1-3	TGTGCCAGCTCACCGAGAAGCTCTGGAAACACCATATATTTT	CASSPRSSGNTIYF
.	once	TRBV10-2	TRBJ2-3	TGCGCCAGCAGTGACCGGGGAGAGACAGATACGCAGTATTTT	CASSDRGETDTQYF
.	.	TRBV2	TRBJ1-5	TGTGCCAGCAGGGACGTCCGGGGGGATCAGCCCCAGCATTTT	CASRDVRGDQPQHF
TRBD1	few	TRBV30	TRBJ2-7	TGTGCCTGGAGCAGGGGGAACCACGAGCAGTACTTC	CAWSRGNHEQYF
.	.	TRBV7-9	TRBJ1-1	TGTGCCAGCAATGGACAAGTGAACACTGAAGCTTTCTTT	CASNGQVNTEAFF
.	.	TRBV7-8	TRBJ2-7	TGTGCCAGCAGCGGGGGGAAGGGATACGAGCAGTACTTC	CASSGGKGYEQYF
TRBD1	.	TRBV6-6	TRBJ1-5	TGTGCCAGCGGGGAGCGGACAGGGAATCAGCCCCAGCATTTT	CASGERTGNQPQHF
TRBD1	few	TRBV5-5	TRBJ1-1	TGTGCCAGCAGCTTGGACGGTTTTCGGACAGGCGCGTTT	CASSLDGFRTGAF
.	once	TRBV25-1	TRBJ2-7	TGTGCCAGCAGTGAGAGCTTCTCCTACGAGCAGTACTTC	CASSESFSYEQYF
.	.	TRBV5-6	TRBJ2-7	TGTGCCAGCAGCCCGGACGGGGGGCTAATCAACGAGCAGTACTTC	CASSPDGGLINEQYF
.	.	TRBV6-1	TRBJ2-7	TGTGCCAGCGGGGGAGTTGGGGGGGCGGTGTACGAGCAGTACTTC	CASGGVGGAVYEQYF
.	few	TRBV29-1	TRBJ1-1	TGCAGCGCCGAGGTGACTGAAGCTTTCTTT	CSAEVTEAFF
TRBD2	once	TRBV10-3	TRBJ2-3	TGTGCCATCAGTGAACTAGCGGGCACAGATACGCAGTATTTT	CAISELAGTDTQYF
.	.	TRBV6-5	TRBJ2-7	TGTGCCAGCAGTTACCGCCTCAGGGGCTACGAGCAGTACTTC	CASSYRLRGYEQYF
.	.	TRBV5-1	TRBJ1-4	TGCGCCAGCAGCTTGGCCGCAGCAACTAATGAAAAACTGTTTTTT	CASSLAAATNEKLFF
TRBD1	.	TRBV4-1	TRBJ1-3	TGCGCCAGCAGCCCTGGCCCCTGGACAGGGTGGGAAAACACCATATATTTT	CASSPGPWTGWENTIYF
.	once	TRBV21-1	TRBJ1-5	TGTGCCAGCAGCAACCACCTTATGGGGATTCCTTTGGGGCCCAATCAGCCCCAGCATTTT	CASSNHLMGIPLGPNQPQHF
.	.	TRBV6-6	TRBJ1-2	TGTGCCAGCAGTTACTCCGCCGGCGGGCGGGGATATGGCTACACCTTC	CASSYSAGGRGYGYTF
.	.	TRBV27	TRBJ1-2	TGTGCCAGCAGTTCCCCTGGGACTCCTCAAGAGGGCTACACCTTC	CASSSPGTPQEGYTF
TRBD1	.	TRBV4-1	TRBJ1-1	TGCGCCAGCAGCCAGCTGGGACAGGGTTACACTGAAGCTTTCTTT	CASSQLGQGYTEAFF
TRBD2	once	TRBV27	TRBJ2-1	TGTGCCAGCAGTTTCGGGCGGGAGTTGAACAATGAGCAGTTCTTC	CASSFGRELNNEQFF